The source of this TCR beta chain is a study of T cell responses to AZD1222 COVID-19 vaccine. Turning to the study itself: It was second doses at about 4 or about 12 weeks that were pooled.

As regards this clone: Its antigen remains unknown.

The germline CDR1 and CDR2 sequences are MNHEY and SVGAGI. The trim removed 7 bases at V and 0 bases at J, leaving 9 bases unmatched. The CDR3 has 15 residues. Produced via immunoSEQ multiplex PCR; TCRdb's table is partial and in-frame only. The sample lists tens of thousands of clones, nearly 90% occurring once. Findings and caveats of the study: Unmutated variant regions are reportedly targeted by nearly half of spike-specific TCRs. Most donors were white British and more were female, and clonal diversity was possibly underestimated.

V is TRBV6-5 and J is TRBJ2-7; 7 bases are shared with TRBD2. The sample here was peripheral blood, taken on day 0 of AZD1222 vaccination. The sequence was obtained from an adult in good health. The CDR3: CASKGQASGSYEQYF. CDR3 in DNA: TGTGCCAGCAAGGGCCAGGCTAGCGGCTCCTACGAGCAGTACTTC.